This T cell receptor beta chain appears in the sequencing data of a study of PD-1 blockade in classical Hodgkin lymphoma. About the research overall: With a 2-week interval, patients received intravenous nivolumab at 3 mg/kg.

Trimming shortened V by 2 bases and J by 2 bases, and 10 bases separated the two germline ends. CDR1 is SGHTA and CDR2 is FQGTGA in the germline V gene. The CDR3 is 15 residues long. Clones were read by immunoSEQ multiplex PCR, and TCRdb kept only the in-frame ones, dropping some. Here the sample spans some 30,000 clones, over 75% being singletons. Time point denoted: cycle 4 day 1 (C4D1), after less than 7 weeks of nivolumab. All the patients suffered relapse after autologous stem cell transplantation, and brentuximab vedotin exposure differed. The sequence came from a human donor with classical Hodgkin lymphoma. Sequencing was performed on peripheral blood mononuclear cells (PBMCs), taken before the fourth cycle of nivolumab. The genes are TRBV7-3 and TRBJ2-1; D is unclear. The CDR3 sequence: CASSLGGYPYNEQFF. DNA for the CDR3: TGTGCCAGCAGCTTAGGTGGTTACCCCTACAATGAGCAGTTCTTC.